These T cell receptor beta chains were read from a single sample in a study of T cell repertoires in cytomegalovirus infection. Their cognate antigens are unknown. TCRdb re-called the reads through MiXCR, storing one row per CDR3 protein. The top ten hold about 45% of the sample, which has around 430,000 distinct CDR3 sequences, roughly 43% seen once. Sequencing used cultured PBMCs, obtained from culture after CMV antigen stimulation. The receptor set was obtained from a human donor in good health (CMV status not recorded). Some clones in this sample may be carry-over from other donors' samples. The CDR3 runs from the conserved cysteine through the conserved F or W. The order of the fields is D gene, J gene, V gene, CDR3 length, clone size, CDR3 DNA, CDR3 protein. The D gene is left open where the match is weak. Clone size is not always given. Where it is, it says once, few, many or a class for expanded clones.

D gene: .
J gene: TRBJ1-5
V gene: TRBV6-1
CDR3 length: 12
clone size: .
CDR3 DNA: TGTGCCAGCAGTGTGCACCAGCAGCCCCAGCATTTT
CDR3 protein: CASSVHQQPQHF

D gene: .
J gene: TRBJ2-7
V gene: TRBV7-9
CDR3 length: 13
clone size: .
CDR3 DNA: TGTGCCAGCAGCCCGGGACCTTCTGGAGGGCAGTACTTC
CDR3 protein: CASSPGPSGGQYF

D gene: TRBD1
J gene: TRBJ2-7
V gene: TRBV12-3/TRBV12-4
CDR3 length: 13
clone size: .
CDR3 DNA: TGTGCCAGCAGTCGATCCGGGACAGGGGATGAGAACTTC
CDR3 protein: CASSRSGTGDENF

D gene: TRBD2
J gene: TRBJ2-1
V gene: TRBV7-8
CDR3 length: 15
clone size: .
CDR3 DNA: TGTGCCAGCAGCTTAGATGCGGGACTATACAATGAGCAGTTCTTC
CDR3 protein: CASSLDAGLYNEQFF

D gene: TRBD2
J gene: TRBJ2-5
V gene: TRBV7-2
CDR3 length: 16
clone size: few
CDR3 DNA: TGTGCCAGCAGCTCCTCACTAGCGGGAGGGCAAGAGACCCAGTACTTC
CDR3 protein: CASSSSLAGGQETQYF

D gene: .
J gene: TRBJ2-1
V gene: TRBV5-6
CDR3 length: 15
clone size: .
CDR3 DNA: TGTGCCAGCAGCTTGATAACAGGGTGGACGGATGAGCAGTTCTTC
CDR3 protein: CASSLITGWTDEQFF

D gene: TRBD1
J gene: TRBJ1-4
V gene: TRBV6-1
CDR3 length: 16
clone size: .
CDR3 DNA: TGTGCCAGCAGTGAATTCGGGACAGGGAGAGGGGAAAAACTGTTTTTT
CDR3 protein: CASSEFGTGRGEKLFF

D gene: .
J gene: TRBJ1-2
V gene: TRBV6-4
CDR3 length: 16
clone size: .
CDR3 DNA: TGTGCCAGCAGTGACTCGGGAGAGGGACTGATGTATGGCTACACCTTC
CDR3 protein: CASSDSGEGLMYGYTF

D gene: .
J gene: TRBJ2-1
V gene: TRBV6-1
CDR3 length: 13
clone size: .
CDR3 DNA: TGTGCCAGCAGGGACGGGACAAACAATGAGCAGTTCTTC
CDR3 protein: CASRDGTNNEQFF

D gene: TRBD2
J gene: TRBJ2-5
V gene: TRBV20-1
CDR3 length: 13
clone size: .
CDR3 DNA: TGCAGTGTCCCTATCCAGGGAGGGGAGACCCAGTACTTC
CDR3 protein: CSVPIQGGETQYF

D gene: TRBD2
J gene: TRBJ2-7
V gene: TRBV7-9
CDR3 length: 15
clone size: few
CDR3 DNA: TGTGCCAGCAGCCGGACTAGCGGGAGACTCTACGAGCAGTACTTC
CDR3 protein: CASSRTSGRLYEQYF

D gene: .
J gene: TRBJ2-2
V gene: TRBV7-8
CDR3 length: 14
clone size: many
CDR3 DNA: TGTGCCAGCAGCTTAGGAAGTATGACCGGGGAGCTGTTTTTT
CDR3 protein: CASSLGSMTGELFF

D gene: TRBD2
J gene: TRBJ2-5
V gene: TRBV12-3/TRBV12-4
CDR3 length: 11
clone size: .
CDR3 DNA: TGTGCCAGCAGGGGGAGGGAAGGGGAGTACTTC
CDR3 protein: CASRGREGEYF

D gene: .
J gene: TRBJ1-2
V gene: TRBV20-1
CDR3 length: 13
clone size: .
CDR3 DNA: TGCAGTGCTAGAGATCTGAGGGTCTATGGCTACACCTTC
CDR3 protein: CSARDLRVYGYTF

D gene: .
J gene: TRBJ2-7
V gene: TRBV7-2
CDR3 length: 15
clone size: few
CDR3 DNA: TGTGCCAGCAGCTTTCGAGGGGACACTTTCTACGAGCAGTACTTC
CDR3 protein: CASSFRGDTFYEQYF